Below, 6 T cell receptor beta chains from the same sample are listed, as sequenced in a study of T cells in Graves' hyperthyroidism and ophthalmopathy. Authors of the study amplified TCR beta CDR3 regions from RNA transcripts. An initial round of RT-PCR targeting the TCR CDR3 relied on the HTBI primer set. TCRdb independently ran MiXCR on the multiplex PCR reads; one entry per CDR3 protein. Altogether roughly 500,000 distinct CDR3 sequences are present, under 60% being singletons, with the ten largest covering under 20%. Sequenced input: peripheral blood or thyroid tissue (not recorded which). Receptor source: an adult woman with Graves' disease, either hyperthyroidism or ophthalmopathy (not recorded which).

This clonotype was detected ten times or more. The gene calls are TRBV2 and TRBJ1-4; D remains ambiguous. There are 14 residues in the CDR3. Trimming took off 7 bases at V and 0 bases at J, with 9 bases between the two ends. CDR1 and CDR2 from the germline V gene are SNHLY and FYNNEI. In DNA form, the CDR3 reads TGTGCCAGCAAAATACAGACAACTAATGAAAAACTGTTTTTT. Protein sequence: CASKIQTTNEKLFF.

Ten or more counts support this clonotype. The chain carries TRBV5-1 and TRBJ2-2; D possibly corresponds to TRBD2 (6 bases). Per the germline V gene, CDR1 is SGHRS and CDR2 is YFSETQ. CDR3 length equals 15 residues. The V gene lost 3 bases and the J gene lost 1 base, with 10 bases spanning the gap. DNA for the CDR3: TGCGCCAGCAGCTCAGCGGGTTTGAACACCGGGGAGCTGTTTTTT. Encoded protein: CASSSAGLNTGELFF.

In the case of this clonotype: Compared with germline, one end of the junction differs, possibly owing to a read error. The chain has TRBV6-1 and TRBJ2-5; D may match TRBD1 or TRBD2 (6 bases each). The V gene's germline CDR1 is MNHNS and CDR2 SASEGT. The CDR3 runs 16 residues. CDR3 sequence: CATSDANREAQETQYF. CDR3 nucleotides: TGTGCCACCAGTGATGCTAACAGGGAGGCCCAGGAGACCCAGTACTTC.

The CDR3 is CASSVTGVVNTGELFF. CDR3 in DNA: TGTGCCAGCAGCGTAACAGGGGTAGTGAACACCGGGGAGCTGTTTTTT. The chain combines TRBV9 with TRBJ2-2, with 7 bases that match TRBD1. Germline CDR1 SGDLS, CDR2 YYNGEE. The CDR3 spans 16 residues. The V segment lost 1 base and the J segment 1 base; nucleotides outside the gene matches: 4.

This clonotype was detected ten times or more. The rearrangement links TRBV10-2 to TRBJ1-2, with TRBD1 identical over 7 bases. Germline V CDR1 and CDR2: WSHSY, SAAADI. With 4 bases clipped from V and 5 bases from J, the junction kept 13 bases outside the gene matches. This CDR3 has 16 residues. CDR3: CASSGQTGKVEYGYTF. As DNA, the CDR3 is TGCGCCAGCAGTGGACAGACAGGGAAAGTTGAGTATGGCTACACCTTC.

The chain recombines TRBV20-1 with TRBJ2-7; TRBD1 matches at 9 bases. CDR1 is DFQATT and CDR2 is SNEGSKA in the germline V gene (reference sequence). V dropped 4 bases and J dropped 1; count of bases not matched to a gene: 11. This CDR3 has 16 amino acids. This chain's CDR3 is CSATGQDRGLSYEQYF. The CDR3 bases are TGCAGTGCTACGGGCCAAGACAGGGGGTTGTCCTACGAGCAGTACTTC.